This TCR beta chain was sequenced during a study of immune characterization of retroperitoneal liposarcoma. Each CDR3 protein gets one entry after TCRdb re-called the PCR reads with MiXCR. This table holds around 11,000 distinct CDR3 sequences, about 30% found once. This clonotype was counted at least ten times. The V and J ends lost 6 bases and 3 bases respectively, with 12 bases between them. The CDR3 has 14 residues. Germline V lookup: CDR1 MNHNS, CDR2 SASEGT. The TCR comes from a male donor with retroperitoneal liposarcoma. The sequenced sample was tumor tissue. The chain couples TRBV6-1 to TRBJ1-5, with a weak D call TRBD1 (6 bases). The CDR3 bases are TGTGCCAGCAGCTGGGGGGGCCCCAATCAGCCCCAGCATTTT. Translation gives CASSWGGPNQPQHF.